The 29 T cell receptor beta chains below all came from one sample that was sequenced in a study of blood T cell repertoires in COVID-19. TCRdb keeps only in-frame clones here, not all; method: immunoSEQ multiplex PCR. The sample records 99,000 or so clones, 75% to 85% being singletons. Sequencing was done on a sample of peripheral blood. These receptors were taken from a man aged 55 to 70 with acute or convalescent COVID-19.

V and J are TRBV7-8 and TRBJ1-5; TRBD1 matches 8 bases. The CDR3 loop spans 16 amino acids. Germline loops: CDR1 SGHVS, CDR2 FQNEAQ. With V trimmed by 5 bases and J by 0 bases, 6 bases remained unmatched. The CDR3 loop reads CASSPTGQVSNQPQHF. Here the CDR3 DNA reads TGTGCCAGCAGCCCGACGGGACAGGTTAGCAATCAGCCCCAGCATTTT.

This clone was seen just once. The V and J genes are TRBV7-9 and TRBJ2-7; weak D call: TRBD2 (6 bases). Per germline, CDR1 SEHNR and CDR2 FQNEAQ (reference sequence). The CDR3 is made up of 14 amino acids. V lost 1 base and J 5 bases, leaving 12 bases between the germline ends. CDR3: CASSLGGVRDEQYF. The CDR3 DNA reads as TGTGCCAGCAGCTTAGGGGGGGTCAGGGACGAGCAGTACTTC.

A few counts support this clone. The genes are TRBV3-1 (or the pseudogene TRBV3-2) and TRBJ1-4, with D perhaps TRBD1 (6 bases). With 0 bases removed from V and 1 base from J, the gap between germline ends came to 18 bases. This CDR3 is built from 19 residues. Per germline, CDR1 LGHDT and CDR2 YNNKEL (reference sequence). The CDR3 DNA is TGTGCCAGCAGCCAAGAAGAGGGGGGGTGGTATAAAACTAATGAAAAACTGTTTTTT. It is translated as CASSQEEGGWYKTNEKLFF.

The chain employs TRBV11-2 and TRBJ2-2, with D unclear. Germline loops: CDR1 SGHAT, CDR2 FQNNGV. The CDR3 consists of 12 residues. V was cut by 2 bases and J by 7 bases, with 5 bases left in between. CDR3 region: CASSLYVGELFF. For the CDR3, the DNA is TGTGCCAGCAGCTTATATGTCGGGGAGCTGTTTTTT.

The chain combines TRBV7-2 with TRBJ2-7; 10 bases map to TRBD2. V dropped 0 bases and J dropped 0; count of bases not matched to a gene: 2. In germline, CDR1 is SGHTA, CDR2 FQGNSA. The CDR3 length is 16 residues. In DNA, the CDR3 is TGTGCCAGCAGCTTAGCGGCTAGCGGGAGCTCCTACGAGCAGTACTTC. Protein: CASSLAASGSSYEQYF.

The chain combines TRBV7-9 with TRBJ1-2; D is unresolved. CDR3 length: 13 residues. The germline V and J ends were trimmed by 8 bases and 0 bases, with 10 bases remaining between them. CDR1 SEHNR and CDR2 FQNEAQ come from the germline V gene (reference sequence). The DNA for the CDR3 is TGTGCCAGCGGTAGCGCGGCTAACTATGGCTACACCTTC. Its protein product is CASGSAANYGYTF.

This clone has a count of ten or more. CDR3 coding DNA: TGTGCCAGCAGCCAGGGAGGGGATAATTCACCCCTCCACTTT. Its translation: CASSQGGDNSPLHF. The rearrangement uses TRBV28 and TRBJ1-6; possible D gene TRBD1, 5 bases. V was cut by 6 bases and J by 5 bases, with 11 bases left in between. The germline V gene has CDR1 MDHEN and CDR2 SYDVKM. The length of the CDR3 is 14 residues.

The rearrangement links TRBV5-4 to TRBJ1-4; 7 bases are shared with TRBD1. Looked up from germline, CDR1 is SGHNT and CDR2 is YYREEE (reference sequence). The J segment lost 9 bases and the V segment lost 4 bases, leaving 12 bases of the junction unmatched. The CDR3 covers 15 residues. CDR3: CASSVQQGNSKKLFF. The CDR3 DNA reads TGTGCCAGCAGCGTACAACAGGGGAATTCTAAAAAACTGTTTTTT.

The DNA of the CDR3 is TGTGCCAGCAGCCAAGGGACTAGCGGGAGCGCAGATACGCAGTATTTT. This translates into CASSQGTSGSADTQYF. The rearrangement joins TRBV4-2 to TRBJ2-3; 13 nucleotides align to TRBD2. The CDR3 runs 16 residues. CDR1 and CDR2 (germline): LGHNA, YNFKEQ. V lost 1 base, J lost 4 bases, and 2 bases stayed unmatched.

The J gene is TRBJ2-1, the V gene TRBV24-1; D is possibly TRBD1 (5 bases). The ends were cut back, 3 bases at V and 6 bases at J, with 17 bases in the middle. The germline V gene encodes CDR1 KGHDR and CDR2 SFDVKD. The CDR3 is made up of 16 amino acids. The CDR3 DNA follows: TGTGCCACCAGTGATGGCCGGGCCATAAGGGGCAATGAGCAGTTCTTC. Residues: CATSDGRAIRGNEQFF.

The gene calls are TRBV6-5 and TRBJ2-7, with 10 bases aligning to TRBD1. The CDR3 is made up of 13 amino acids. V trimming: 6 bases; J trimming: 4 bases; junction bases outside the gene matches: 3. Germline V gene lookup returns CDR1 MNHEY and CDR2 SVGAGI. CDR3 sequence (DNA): TGTGCCAGCAGGACAGGGGGCAGGTACGAGCAGTACTTC. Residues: CASRTGGRYEQYF.

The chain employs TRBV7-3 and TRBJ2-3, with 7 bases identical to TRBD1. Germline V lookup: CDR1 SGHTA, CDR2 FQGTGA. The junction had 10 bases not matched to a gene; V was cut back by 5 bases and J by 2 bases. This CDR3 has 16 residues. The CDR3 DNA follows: TGTGCCAGCAGCCCGACAGGGTCCACTTTCACAGATACGCAGTATTTT. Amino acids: CASSPTGSTFTDTQYF.

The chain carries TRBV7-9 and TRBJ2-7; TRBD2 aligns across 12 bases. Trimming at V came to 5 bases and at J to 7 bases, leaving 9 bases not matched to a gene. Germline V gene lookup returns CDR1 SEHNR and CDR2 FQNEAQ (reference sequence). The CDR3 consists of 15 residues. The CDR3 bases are TGTGCCAGCAGCCTGGGACTAGCGGGTTTAAGAGAGCAGTACTTC. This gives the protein CASSLGLAGLREQYF.

Here the CDR3 DNA reads TGTGCCAGCAGTCTTGGGAGAAGCACTGAAGCTTTCTTT. Its translation is CASSLGRSTEAFF. The J gene is TRBJ1-1, the V gene TRBV27; D ambiguous. Trimming took off 5 bases at V and 4 bases at J, with 11 bases between the two ends. The CDR3 loop spans 13 amino acids. In germline, CDR1 is MNHEY, CDR2 SMNVEV (reference sequence).

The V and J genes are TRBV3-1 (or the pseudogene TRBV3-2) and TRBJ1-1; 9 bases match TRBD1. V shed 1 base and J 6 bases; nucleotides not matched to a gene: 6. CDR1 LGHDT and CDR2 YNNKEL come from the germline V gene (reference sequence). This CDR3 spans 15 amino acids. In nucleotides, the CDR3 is TGTGCCAGCAGCCAAGCCGGGACAGGGACCTCTGAAGCTTTCTTT. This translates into CASSQAGTGTSEAFF.

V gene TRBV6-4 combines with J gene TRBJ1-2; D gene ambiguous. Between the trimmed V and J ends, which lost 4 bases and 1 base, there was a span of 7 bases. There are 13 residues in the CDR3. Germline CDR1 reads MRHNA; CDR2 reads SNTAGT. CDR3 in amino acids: CASSGGINYGYTF. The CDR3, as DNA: TGTGCCAGCAGTGGAGGGATTAACTATGGCTACACCTTC.

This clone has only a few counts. CDR3 in amino acids: CASSQETRDYNEQFF. The CDR3 DNA is TGTGCCAGCAGCCAAGAGACTAGGGACTACAATGAGCAGTTCTTC. The chain carries TRBV4-2 and TRBJ2-1; a weak D match, TRBD2 (6 bases). V lost 0 bases and J lost 3, with 9 bases in between. Germline CDR1 is LGHNA and CDR2 is YNFKEQ. The CDR3 is made up of 15 amino acids.

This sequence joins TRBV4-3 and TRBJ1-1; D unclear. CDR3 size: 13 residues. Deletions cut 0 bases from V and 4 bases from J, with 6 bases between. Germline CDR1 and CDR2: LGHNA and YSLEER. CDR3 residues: CASSQEGATEAFF. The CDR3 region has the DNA TGCGCCAGCAGCCAAGAGGGAGCCACTGAAGCTTTCTTT.

Here the CDR3 reads CASSDQLGQWGEQFF. CDR3 DNA sequence: TGTGCCAGCAGTGATCAACTAGGCCAATGGGGTGAGCAGTTCTTC. V and J are TRBV2 and TRBJ2-1; the D gene is possibly TRBD2 (5 bases). V was cut by 3 bases and J by 9 bases, with 18 bases left in between. CDR3 length equals 15 residues. Germline V gene sequence: CDR1 SNHLY, CDR2 FYNNEI.

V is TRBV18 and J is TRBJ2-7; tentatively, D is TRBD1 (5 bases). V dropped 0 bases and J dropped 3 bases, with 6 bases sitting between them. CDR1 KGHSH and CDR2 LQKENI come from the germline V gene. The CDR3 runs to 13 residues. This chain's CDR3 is CASSPPGVYEQYF. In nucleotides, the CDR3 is TGTGCCAGCTCACCACCAGGGGTCTACGAGCAGTACTTC.

The CDR3 bases are TGCGCCAGCAGCTTGGGGACTAGCGGGAGTTATGGGACCCAGTACTTC. This gives the protein CASSLGTSGSYGTQYF. This sequence joins TRBV5-1 and TRBJ2-5, with 13 positions matching TRBD2. This CDR3 contains 16 residues. The germline CDR1 and CDR2 sequences are SGHRS and YFSETQ. The junction had 6 bases not matched to a gene; V was cut back by 0 bases and J by 7 bases.

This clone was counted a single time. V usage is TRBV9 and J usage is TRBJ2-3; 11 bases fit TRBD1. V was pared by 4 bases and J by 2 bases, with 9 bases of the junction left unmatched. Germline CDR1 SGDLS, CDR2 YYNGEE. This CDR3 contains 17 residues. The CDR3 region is CASSFGQGALNTDTQYF. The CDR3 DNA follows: TGTGCCAGCAGCTTTGGACAGGGGGCGCTTAACACAGATACGCAGTATTTT.

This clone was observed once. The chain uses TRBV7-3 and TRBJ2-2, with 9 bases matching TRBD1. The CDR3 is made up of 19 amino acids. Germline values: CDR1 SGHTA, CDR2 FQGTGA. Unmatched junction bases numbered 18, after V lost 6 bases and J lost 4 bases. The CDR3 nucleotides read TGTGCCAGCAGTTTATCCGGGCTCGCGGGACAGGGCTTCACCGGGGAGCTGTTTTTT. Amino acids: CASSLSGLAGQGFTGELFF. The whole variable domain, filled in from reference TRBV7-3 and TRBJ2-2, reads GAGVSQTPSNKVTEKGKYVELRCDPISGHTALYWYRQSLGQGPEFLIYFQGTGAADDSGLPNDRFFAVRPEGSVSTLKIQRTERGDSAVYLCASSLSGLAGQGFTGELFFGEGSRLTVL.

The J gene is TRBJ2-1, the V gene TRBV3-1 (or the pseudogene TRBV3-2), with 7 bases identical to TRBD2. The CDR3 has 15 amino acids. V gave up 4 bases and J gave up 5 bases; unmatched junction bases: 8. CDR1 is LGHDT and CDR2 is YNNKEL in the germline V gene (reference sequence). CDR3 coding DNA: TGTGCCAGCAGCCTAAGGACGCTAGCGGACAATGAGCAGTTCTTC. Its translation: CASSLRTLADNEQFF.

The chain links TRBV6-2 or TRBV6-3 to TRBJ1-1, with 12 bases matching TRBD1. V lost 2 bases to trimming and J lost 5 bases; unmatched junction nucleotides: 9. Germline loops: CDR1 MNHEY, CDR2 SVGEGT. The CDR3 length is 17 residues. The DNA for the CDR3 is TGTGCCAGCAGTTACGTCCCGGGACAGGGGGCGGTTACTGAAGCTTTCTTT. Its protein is CASSYVPGQGAVTEAFF.

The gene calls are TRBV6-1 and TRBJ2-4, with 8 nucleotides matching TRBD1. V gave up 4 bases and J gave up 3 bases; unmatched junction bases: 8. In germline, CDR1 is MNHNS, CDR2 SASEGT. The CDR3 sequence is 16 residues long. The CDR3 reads CASSVPDGTGKNIQYF. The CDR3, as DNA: TGTGCCAGCAGTGTTCCCGACGGGACAGGCAAAAACATTCAGTACTTC.

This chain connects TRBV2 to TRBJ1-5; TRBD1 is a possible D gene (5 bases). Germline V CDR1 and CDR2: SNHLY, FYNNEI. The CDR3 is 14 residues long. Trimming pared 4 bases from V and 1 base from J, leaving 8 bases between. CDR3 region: CASSVGGSNQPQHF. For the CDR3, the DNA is TGTGCCAGCAGTGTGGGGGGAAGCAATCAGCCCCAGCATTTT.

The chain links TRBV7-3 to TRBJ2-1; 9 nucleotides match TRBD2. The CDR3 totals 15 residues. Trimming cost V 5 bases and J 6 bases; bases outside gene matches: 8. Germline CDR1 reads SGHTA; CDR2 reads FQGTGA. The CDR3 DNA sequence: TGTGCCAGCAGCCCATCGGCGGGAGGGGTCAATGAGCAGTTCTTC. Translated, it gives CASSPSAGGVNEQFF.

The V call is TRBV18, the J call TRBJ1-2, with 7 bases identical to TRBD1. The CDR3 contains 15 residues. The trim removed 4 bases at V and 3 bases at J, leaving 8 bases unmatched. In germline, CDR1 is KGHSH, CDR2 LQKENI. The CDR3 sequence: CASSQATGTDYGYTF. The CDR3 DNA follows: TGTGCCAGCTCACAAGCGACAGGGACAGACTATGGCTACACCTTC.